These 29 T cell receptor beta chains share one sample of origin, sequenced in a study of early T cells in non-severe SARS-CoV-2 infection. Each CDR3 protein gets one entry after TCRdb re-called the 5' RACE reads with MiXCR. The sample lists some 70,000 distinct CDR3 sequences; 9.5% were seen once. The specimen sequenced was whole blood. The receptor source for this set is an adult who was a healthcare worker with PCR-confirmed SARS-CoV-2 infection or an uninfected control (not recorded which).

This clonotype was detected only a few times. The V gene is TRBV6-5, the J gene TRBJ2-1; 9 bases are shared with TRBD2. The ends lost 7 bases at V and 4 bases at J; junction bases unmatched: 5. Germline CDR1 reads MNHEY; CDR2 reads SVGAGI. The CDR3 covers 14 residues. The CDR3 DNA reads TGTGCCAGCAAACGAGCGGGAGGATACAATGAGCAGTTCTTC. This codes for CASKRAGGYNEQFF.

A few counts support this clonotype. The V and J genes are TRBV3-1 and TRBJ2-3, with a tentative D call TRBD1 (5 bases). The CDR3 runs to 16 residues. CDR1 and CDR2 (germline): LGHDT, YNNKEL (reference sequence). The germline V and J ends were trimmed by 0 bases and 0 bases, with 10 bases remaining between them. CDR3 coding DNA: TGTGCCAGCAGCCAAGATGACAGACCTAGCACAGATACGCAGTATTTT. It translates to CASSQDDRPSTDTQYF.

The rearrangement uses TRBV27 and TRBJ2-1; possibly TRBD1 for D (5 bases). V was shortened by 6 bases and J by 4 bases, with 10 bases between the two germline ends. Per germline, CDR1 MNHEY and CDR2 SMNVEV (reference sequence). This CDR3 is 13 amino acids long. The CDR3 spells CASRGAQYNEQFF. DNA of the CDR3: TGTGCCAGCAGAGGGGCCCAGTACAATGAGCAGTTCTTC.

This clonotype was seen a handful of times. This sequence joins TRBV4-3 and TRBJ1-5, with D possibly matching TRBD1 (5 bases). There are 14 residues in the CDR3. The V end was cut by 1 base, the J end by 5 bases, with 9 bases between. CDR1 LGHNA and CDR2 YSLEER come from the germline V gene. The DNA for the CDR3 is TGCGCCAGCAGCCAAGTCGCCAGGGATCAGCCCCAGCATTTT. It translates to CASSQVARDQPQHF.

V usage is TRBV6-6 and J usage is TRBJ1-4, with 9 bases that match TRBD1. The CDR3 runs to 14 residues. V was pared by 8 bases and J by 3 bases, with 4 bases of the junction left unmatched. Germline lookup yields CDR1 MNHNY and CDR2 SVGAGI (reference sequence). CDR3 in amino acids: CASHRDRANEKLFF. The CDR3 DNA reads TGTGCCAGCCACCGGGACAGGGCTAATGAAAAACTGTTTTTT.

This clonotype has only a few counts. The V call is TRBV7-9, the J call TRBJ2-2; the D gene could be TRBD1 or TRBD2 (5 bases each). Trimming cost V 10 bases and J 1 base, with 16 bases left between them. This CDR3 is 15 amino acids long. The V gene's germline CDR1 is SEHNR and CDR2 FQNEAQ (reference sequence). The CDR3 sequence is CATQWGTQNTGELFF. The DNA of the CDR3 is TGTGCCACTCAGTGGGGGACCCAGAACACCGGGGAGCTGTTTTTT.

The chain employs TRBV18 and TRBJ1-1; D possibly corresponds to TRBD1 (5 bases). The V end lost 3 bases, the J end lost 3 bases, and 11 bases lay between the germline ends. Germline CDR1 reads KGHSH; CDR2 reads LQKENI. The length of the CDR3 is 14 residues. CDR3 in amino acids: CASSPAPGDTEAFF. Written as DNA, the CDR3 is TGTGCCAGCTCACCGGCCCCGGGGGACACTGAAGCTTTCTTT.

V usage is TRBV5-8 and J usage is TRBJ1-6; D is uncertain. The CDR3 consists of 14 residues. Germline-derived CDR1 and CDR2 are SGHTS and YDEGEE. Trimming stripped 4 bases from V and 13 bases from J, with 18 bases between. The CDR3 DNA is TGTGCCAGCAGCACCGAGGGCCGATTTATTCCCCTCCACTTT. This sequence encodes CASSTEGRFIPLHF.

This chain uses TRBV7-9 with TRBJ2-1; no firm D call. Germline-derived CDR1 and CDR2 are SEHNR and FQNEAQ (reference sequence). V lost 2 bases and J lost 6, with 17 bases in between. The CDR3 runs 16 residues. The CDR3: CASSLRFQLVLNEQFF. As DNA, the CDR3 is TGTGCCAGCAGCTTAAGGTTTCAATTAGTTCTCAATGAGCAGTTCTTC. The complete variable domain, with remaining parts taken from reference TRBV7-9 and TRBJ2-1, reads DTGVSQNPRHKITKRGQNVTFRCDPISEHNRLYWYRQTLGQGPEFLTYFQNEAQLEKSRLLSDRFSAERPKGSFSTLEIQRTEQGDSAMYLCASSLRFQLVLNEQFFGPGTRLTVL.

This clonotype was observed at least ten times. This rearrangement joins TRBV29-1 to TRBJ2-1; tentatively, D is TRBD2 (5 bases). The CDR3 consists of 14 residues. The germline V and J ends were trimmed by 4 bases and 0 bases, with 10 bases remaining between them. CDR1 and CDR2 (germline): SQVTM, ANQGSEA. The CDR3 nucleotides read TGCAGCGTTGGAGGTGGGAGCTCCTACAATGAGCAGTTCTTC. Amino acid sequence: CSVGGGSSYNEQFF.

The V gene is TRBV7-9, the J gene TRBJ1-1, with D possibly TRBD1 on 6 matching bases. Germline V gene data show CDR1 as SEHNR and CDR2 as FQNEAQ (reference sequence). V gave up 3 bases and J gave up 5 bases, with 10 bases separating them. There are 13 residues in the CDR3. Here the CDR3 reads CASSFPGVTEAFF. Here the CDR3 DNA reads TGTGCCAGCAGCTTCCCAGGGGTGACTGAAGCTTTCTTT.

This clonotype has more than one count but fewer than ten. The rearrangement links TRBV9 to TRBJ2-7; a weak D match, TRBD1 (5 bases). CDR3 length equals 12 residues. The germline V gene has CDR1 SGDLS and CDR2 YYNGEE. V was pared by 0 bases and J by 5 bases, with 6 bases between. The chain's CDR3 is CASSVAGNEQYF. CDR3 nucleotide sequence: TGTGCCAGCAGCGTAGCAGGGAACGAGCAGTACTTC. Complete variable domain (other parts from reference TRBV9 and TRBJ2-7): DSGVTQTPKHLITATGQRVTLRCSPRSGDLSVYWYQQSLDQGLQFLIQYYNGEERAKGNILERFSAQQFPDLHSELNLSSLELGDSALYFCASSVAGNEQYFGPGTRLTVT.

This clonotype has only a few counts. The chain couples TRBV3-1 to TRBJ1-4; possible D gene TRBD1, 5 bases. V shed 4 bases and J shed 7 bases, with 16 bases lying between them. This CDR3 is built from 15 residues. From germline, CDR1 is LGHDT and CDR2 YNNKEL (reference sequence). CDR3 coding DNA: TGTGCCAGCAGCCCCCAGGGTTTTCGGGGTGAAAAACTGTTTTTT. This codes for CASSPQGFRGEKLFF.

The chain employs TRBV3-1 and TRBJ2-5; D unclear. V lost 3 bases, J lost 3 bases, and 11 bases lay in between. CDR1 and CDR2 from the germline V gene are LGHDT and YNNKEL (reference sequence). CDR3 length: 14 amino acids. CDR3: CASSHGGREETQYF. The CDR3 DNA is TGTGCCAGCAGCCACGGCGGACGAGAAGAGACCCAGTACTTC.

This clonotype was seen ten or more times. The chain employs TRBV19 and TRBJ2-2; D not resolved. Germline V gene lookup returns CDR1 LNHDA and CDR2 SQIVND (reference sequence). Trimming shortened V by 4 bases and J by 0 bases, and 6 bases separated the two germline ends. This CDR3 has 14 residues. CDR3 in amino acids: CASSTQANTGELFF. In DNA, the CDR3 is TGTGCCAGTAGTACGCAGGCGAACACCGGGGAGCTGTTTTTT.

The rearrangement joins TRBV6-5 to TRBJ2-1; 10 nucleotides align to TRBD1. The V gene's germline CDR1 is MNHEY and CDR2 SVGAGI. Trimming removed 6 bases from V and 8 bases from J; junction bases left unmatched: 10. This CDR3 contains 15 residues. The CDR3, as DNA: TGTGCCAGCAGAAATCGGGACAGGGGTGTCGATGAGCAGTTCTTC. It translates to CASRNRDRGVDEQFF.

This clonotype was seen ten or more times. V and J are TRBV3-1 and TRBJ2-4; the match to TRBD1 covers 10 bases. Germline CDR1 is LGHDT and CDR2 is YNNKEL (reference sequence). The CDR3 loop spans 17 amino acids. With 4 bases clipped from V and 2 bases from J, the junction kept 8 bases outside the gene matches. The DNA for the CDR3 is TGTGCCAGCAGCCGTGGGACAGGGGAACCCACCAAAAACATTCAGTACTTC. Translating gives CASSRGTGEPTKNIQYF.

The chain is built from TRBV7-9 and TRBJ1-1, with unresolved D. The germline V gene encodes CDR1 SEHNR and CDR2 FQNEAQ (reference sequence). The CDR3 consists of 14 residues. Trimming left V 2 bases short and J 1 base short, with 8 bases between. The CDR3 reads CASSLWTENTEAFF. The DNA of the CDR3 is TGTGCCAGCAGCTTATGGACGGAGAACACTGAAGCTTTCTTT.

This chain connects TRBV7-9 to TRBJ1-2; possibly TRBD1 for D (5 bases). Trimming took off 5 bases at V and 2 bases at J, with 12 bases between the two ends. CDR1 and CDR2 (germline): SEHNR, FQNEAQ (reference sequence). The CDR3 has 14 residues. The CDR3 loop reads CASSQRDLNYGYTF. The CDR3 DNA is TGTGCCAGCAGCCAAAGGGACCTCAACTATGGCTACACCTTC.

This chain connects TRBV2 to TRBJ2-1; D is perhaps TRBD2 (6 bases). Trimming removed 7 bases at V and 0 bases at J, with 13 bases between. Germline assignment: CDR1 SNHLY and CDR2 FYNNEI. CDR3 length: 15 amino acids. DNA of the CDR3: TGTGCCAGCATGGGGACTGAAGGCTCCTACAATGAGCAGTTCTTC. Its translation is CASMGTEGSYNEQFF.

V and J are TRBV7-8 and TRBJ2-2, with TRBD2 matching 10 bases. Germline CDR1 is SGHVS and CDR2 is FQNEAQ. The CDR3 is 16 amino acids. V trimming: 3 bases; J trimming: 6 bases; junction bases outside the gene matches: 7. CDR3 amino acids: CASSFTSGVASGELFF. The CDR3, as DNA: TGTGCCAGCAGCTTCACTAGCGGGGTGGCCTCCGGGGAGCTGTTTTTT.

This chain uses TRBV29-1 with TRBJ2-7; TRBD2 matches at 12 bases. The CDR3 loop spans 14 amino acids. Germline V CDR1 and CDR2: SQVTM, ANQGSEA. With V trimmed by 7 bases and J by 2 bases, 6 bases remained unmatched. This CDR3 is CSALGLAGAYEQYF. DNA for the CDR3: TGCAGCGCCCTGGGACTAGCGGGCGCCTACGAGCAGTACTTC.

This clonotype has a handful of counts. The rearrangement links TRBV7-6 to TRBJ2-1; 11 nucleotides match TRBD2. The germline V gene encodes CDR1 SGHVS and CDR2 FNYEAQ. V lost 4 bases, J lost 9 bases, and 8 bases stayed unmatched. This CDR3 comprises 15 residues. The CDR3 DNA reads TGTGCCAGCAGCTCCCATCTAGCGGGAGGTTCTGAGCAGTTCTTC. Its translation: CASSSHLAGGSEQFF.

There are many counts of this clonotype. The CDR3 is CSASSQSYEQYF. The CDR3, as DNA: TGCAGTGCGAGTAGTCAGTCCTACGAGCAGTACTTC. This chain joins TRBV20-1 and TRBJ2-7; D is unresolved. In germline, CDR1 is DFQATT, CDR2 SNEGSKA (reference sequence). The CDR3 covers 12 residues. Trimming took 6 bases from V and 1 from J, leaving 10 bases between them.

This clonotype was recorded at least ten times. The chain joins TRBV7-6 to TRBJ2-4; the match to TRBD1 covers 8 bases. Germline CDR1 reads SGHVS; CDR2 reads FNYEAQ. This CDR3 region has 14 residues. After removal of 5 bases from V and 8 bases from J, the junction contained 8 bases not matched to a gene. CDR3 nucleotides: TGTGCCAGCAGCCCCGGACAGGGAGGATACATTCAGTACTTC. Protein: CASSPGQGGYIQYF.

This clonotype was picked up a small number of times. The chain couples TRBV15 to TRBJ1-1; D gene unclear. The germline V gene has CDR1 LNHNV and CDR2 YYDKDF (reference sequence). The CDR3 spans 15 residues. Trimming removed 0 bases from V and 3 bases from J, with 11 bases in between. The CDR3 reads CATSRDPLVDTEAFF. DNA of the CDR3: TGTGCCACCAGCAGAGATCCCCTGGTGGACACTGAAGCTTTCTTT.

This clonotype appeared many times. The J gene is TRBJ2-4, the V gene TRBV18, with TRBD1 matching 7 bases. The junction had 11 bases not matched to a gene; V was cut back by 8 bases and J by 7 bases. The CDR3 is 14 residues long. Germline CDR1 is KGHSH and CDR2 is LQKENI. Here the CDR3 DNA reads TGTGCCAGCAGAGCCGGGACAGCTGGCAACATTCAGTACTTC. The encoded protein is CASRAGTAGNIQYF.

This clonotype occurred a few times. The rearrangement joins TRBV2 to TRBJ1-1; perhaps TRBD1 as D (5 bases). This CDR3 region has 15 residues. CDR1 is SNHLY, CDR2 FYNNEI, per germline. Trimming shortened V by 4 bases and J by 0 bases, and 12 bases separated the two germline ends. CDR3 sequence reads: CASSVRQRMNTEAFF. In DNA, the CDR3 is TGTGCCAGCAGTGTAAGACAGAGAATGAACACTGAAGCTTTCTTT.

This clonotype was seen only once. A much larger clone differs by one base, so this may be a read error. Lacking the conserved final phenylalanine or tryptophan, this CDR3 likely reflects a read error. The J gene is TRBJ1-3, the V gene TRBV20-1; D not certain. Germline V gene sequence: CDR1 DFQATT, CDR2 SNEGSKA (reference sequence). V lost 0 bases and J lost 4, with 13 bases in between. The CDR3 extends over 15 amino acids. CDR3 in amino acids: CSARDPRGSGNTIYL. The CDR3 region has the DNA TGCAGTGCTAGAGATCCCCGAGGATCGGGAAACACCATATATTTA.